This TCR beta chain is drawn from a study of CD8 T cells in ankylosing spondylitis. This CDR3 contains 18 residues. Trimming left V 3 bases short and J 4 bases short, with 22 bases between. CDR1 MNHEY and CDR2 SVGEGT come from the germline V gene. Quantitative barcoded 5'-RACE was used to prepare TCR beta libraries. TCRdb reprocessed the 5' RACE reads with MiXCR, giving one entry per CDR3 protein. The table has 250,000 to 400,000 distinct CDR3 sequences, roughly 12% seen once. As for this clonotype: Its matching antigen is unknown.

Study-wide points: In ankylosing spondylitis patients, matched synovial fluid reportedly showed significant enrichment of disease-linked clones. A motif in TCR beta, a set of under ten highly homologous variants, appeared characteristic of ankylosing spondylitis blood.

The clonotype was recovered from a female donor with ankylosing spondylitis or in good health (not recorded which). Material: blood, either unsorted or a sorted T cell fraction (not recorded which). The V and J genes are TRBV6-2 or TRBV6-3 and TRBJ1-5; a weak D match, TRBD1 (6 bases). The DNA of the CDR3 is TGTGCCAGCAGTTATCCCCTCTCTTGGGGGACACAGAATCAGCCCCAGCATTTT. It yields the protein CASSYPLSWGTQNQPQHF.